This TCR beta chain was captured by sequencing in a study of early T cells in non-severe SARS-CoV-2 infection. At the level of the study: Chains were unpaired, as sequencing was done on bulk RNA from unsorted whole blood. Findings and limits, study-wide: Comparison of clonotypes with VDJdb favored anti-spike CD8 responses while missing private and CD4 specificities.

Each single cDNA molecule received a unique molecular identifier. TCRdb analysed the 5' RACE reads with MiXCR anew, one entry per CDR3 protein. In the table there are under 35,000 distinct CDR3 sequences, approximately 5.2% of which are singletons. This clonotype has ten or more counts. Its antigen remains unidentified. V trimming: 0 bases; J trimming: 2 bases; junction bases outside the gene matches: 1. The CDR3 totals 15 residues. CDR1 is MRHNA, CDR2 SNTAGT, per germline. The receptor's source is an adult who was a healthcare worker with PCR-confirmed SARS-CoV-2 infection or an uninfected control (not recorded which). The sequencing input was whole blood. The genes are TRBV6-4 and TRBJ2-3, with 8 bases aligning to TRBD2. The CDR3 DNA reads as TGTGCCAGCAGTGACTCAGCGGGAGCCACAGATACGCAGTATTTT. This sequence encodes CASSDSAGATDTQYF.